Described below is a single T cell receptor beta chain sequence and its context. This clonotype appeared a few times. It has no known antigen specificity. Nothing much larger sits one base from this clone, and base qualities are not available. The donors were 40 or so Caucasian individuals from Russia, aged about 6 to 100 years, who were systemically healthy. Each donor gave around 9.9 milliliters of peripheral blood, collected into EDTA-treated Vacutainer tubes. PBMCs were isolated by Ficoll-Paque density-gradient centrifugation, with at least 6 million obtained per sample. Trizol reagent was used to extract total RNA from PBMCs, with at least 6 micrograms per sample. For every donor, an aliquot of PBMCs went through flow cytometry to measure the percentages of naive CD45RAhigh/CD27high T cells. The sample belongs to a study of blood T cells in healthy people across ages (dated by TCRdb to about 2015). Study-wide context: In model experiments, roughly one uniquely barcoded TCR beta cDNA molecule per two T cells was captured by template switching. Using deep sequencing normalized with unique cDNA molecular identifiers, the study measured how TCR beta repertoire diversity changes with age. The donors were divided into four age groups: young (average roughly 15 years), middle-aged (roughly 40), aged (under 70) and long-lived (roughly 82). Donors of different ages were randomly distributed across sequencing lanes to avoid experimental bias. Using the same blood draw, the study looked at two additional independent replicas of 1 million unique cDNA reads for two donors, one aged 18 to 29 and the other aged 80 or older.

The library was produced with 5' RACE. Sequencing used an Illumina HiSeq 2500. The second PCR ran for roughly 6 to 11 cycles and used a J-beta primer mix along with a sample-barcoded 5' primer. A unique molecular identifier was introduced onto each TCR beta cDNA molecule by a template-switch 5' adaptor carrying 12 random nucleotides. Each sample yielded at least 2.5 million CDR3-containing paired-end reads. First-strand cDNA was synthesized from all RNA with the Mint cDNA synthesis kit, primed by a TRBC-specific oligonucleotide. All cDNA was treated with uracil-DNA glycosylase and then went through a first 18-cycle PCR with the universal primers M1SS and BC2_uni_R. Processing in the source paper ran as follows. For normalization, 1 million high-quality reads, each with a distinct molecular identifier, were randomly selected from each sample. Reads with shared molecular identifiers were discarded instead of being binned into consensus sequences. MiTCR, set to a Q25 quality threshold and the strictest error-elimination algorithm, was used for CDR3 identification, clonotype clustering and error correction. A nonparametric unseen species model using Euler transformation provided a lower-bound estimate of total TCR beta diversity. TCRdb cleaned the public reads at Q25 with fastp, built clones with MiXCR and kept in-frame beta chains. Entries that share a CDR3 protein sequence are merged under the most common genes and DNA. The V and J calls follow TCRdb's processing rather than the paper's. The sample yields around 800,000 distinct CDR3 sequences; roughly 50% were counted once. The ten largest clones add up to roughly two fifths of the sample.

Summary of the overall study and its limitations: Because donor CMV infection status was unknown, age-related changes in expanded clonotypes were potentially confounded. Because profiling used bulk unsorted PBMCs, naive and antigen-experienced compartments could not be compared conclusively. Observed TCR beta diversity per million T cells fell roughly linearly with age, and a significant reduction was already apparent by age approximately 40. Estimates of total diversity from one million sequenced T cells were regarded as lower bounds and underestimates. Observed TCR beta diversity correlated strongly with the percentage of naive T cells measured by flow cytometry. Compared with the aged group, more naive CD4+ T cells, fewer expanded clones and increased TCR diversity were shown by the long-lived group, suggesting age selection.

The receptor was derived from a man of 80 years or more in good health. The material sequenced was blood.

Here the CDR3 is given as CASSLARTWEQYF. The nucleotide sequence is given as TGTGCCAGCAGCTTAGCCCGAACTTGGGAGCAGTACTTC. Here the chain combines TRBV7-2 and TRBJ2-7; too little of a D gene remains to name it. The CDR3 holds 13 amino acids from the cysteine to the phenylalanine. The only DNA kept is the CDR3, 39 bases in frame from the first base. The germline V gene specifies SGHTA as CDR1 and FQGNSA as CDR2. V is cut by 0 bases and J by 7 bases, and the space between the germline ends is 10 bases.